One and the same sample provided the 27 T cell receptor beta chains below, sequenced in a study of memory CD4+ T cells and cytomegalovirus serostatus. The sort gate was single viable CD3+CD4+CD8-CD45RO+ cells for memory CD4+ T cells. TCRdb's table, derived via immunoSEQ multiplex PCR, lists solely in-frame clones and lacks some. The table shows about 46,000 clones, with about three quarters occurring only once. The sample taken for sequencing was memory CD4+ T cells from blood. These receptors were obtained from an adult in good health and CMV-seronegative.

The chain has TRBV4-3 and TRBJ1-4; 8 bases match TRBD1. CDR1 and CDR2 from the germline V gene are LGHNA and YSLEER. CDR3 length equals 15 residues. Losses at the gene ends were 3 bases for V and 2 bases for J; bases not matched to a gene: 2. As DNA, the CDR3 is TGCGCCAGCAGCCACCAGGGGGCGACTAATGAAAAACTGTTTTTT. This codes for CASSHQGATNEKLFF.

This clone is classed as medium-sized. The chain recombines TRBV2 with TRBJ1-6; D not certain. Germline assignment: CDR1 SNHLY and CDR2 FYNNEI. V was clipped by 7 bases and J by 6 bases, with 13 bases between them. The CDR3 runs 14 residues. The CDR3 nucleotides read TGTGCCAGCAACCAAGAGGGATCTAATTCACCCCTCCACTTT. Protein sequence: CASNQEGSNSPLHF.

This clone was recorded only once. The CDR3, as DNA: TGTGCCAGCGCCGGGGGGGCCAATGAGCAGTTCTTC. Its protein is CASAGGANEQFF. The chain has TRBV4-2 and TRBJ2-1, with 8 bases aligning to TRBD2. The germline gives CDR1 LGHNA, CDR2 YNFKEQ. The CDR3 loop spans 12 amino acids. Losses at the gene ends were 8 bases for V and 6 bases for J; bases not matched to a gene: 3.

This rearrangement joins TRBV2 to TRBJ1-5; D perhaps matches TRBD1 (5 bases). Germline CDR1 SNHLY, CDR2 FYNNEI. V lost 5 bases and J lost 3, with 17 bases in between. CDR3 length equals 16 residues. The CDR3 here is CASSSEGPFNNQPQHF. For the CDR3, the DNA is TGTGCCAGCAGTTCGGAGGGGCCGTTTAACAATCAGCCCCAGCATTTT.

This chain connects TRBV27 to TRBJ2-3; no clear D gene. CDR1 and CDR2 from the germline V gene are MNHEY and SMNVEV (reference sequence). The CDR3 contains 14 residues. Trimming stripped 5 bases from V and 3 bases from J, with 12 bases between. The CDR3, as DNA: TGTGCCAGCAGTCCTCAAACAGCTACAGATACGCAGTATTTT. Translated: CASSPQTATDTQYF.

The CDR3 is CASSTTGTTEAFF. DNA of the CDR3: TGTGCCAGTAGTACAACAGGGACCACTGAAGCTTTCTTT. The rearrangement joins TRBV19 to TRBJ1-1, with D possibly TRBD1 on 6 matching bases. The ends were cut back, 4 bases at V and 4 bases at J, with 10 bases in the middle. The CDR3 covers 13 residues. Germline assignment: CDR1 LNHDA and CDR2 SQIVND (reference sequence).

This sequence joins TRBV19 and TRBJ1-2; 8 nucleotides align to TRBD1. Germline V gene data show CDR1 as LNHDA and CDR2 as SQIVND (reference sequence). This CDR3 spans 16 amino acids. The trim removed 3 bases at V and 5 bases at J, leaving 11 bases unmatched. This CDR3 is CASSMGGTGVIYGYTF. For the CDR3, the DNA is TGTGCCAGTAGTATGGGGGGGACAGGCGTAATTTATGGCTACACCTTC.

The chain uses TRBV18 and TRBJ2-2, with a possible D match to TRBD2 (5 bases). Germline CDR1 is KGHSH and CDR2 is LQKENI. V lost 1 base and J 1 base, leaving 10 bases between the germline ends. This CDR3 region has 16 residues. CDR3 DNA sequence: TGTGCCAGCTCACCACTGATTCGGGGGAACACCGGGGAGCTGTTTTTT. Encoded protein: CASSPLIRGNTGELFF. Based on the CDR3 plus reference TRBV18 and TRBJ2-2, the full variable domain is NAGVMQNPRHLVRRRGQEARLRCSPMKGHSHVYWYRQLPEEGLKFMVYLQKENIIDESGMPKERFSAEFPKEGPSILRIQQVVRGDSAAYFCASSPLIRGNTGELFFGEGSRLTVL.

The genes are TRBV30 and TRBJ1-2; D unresolved. Germline V CDR1 and CDR2: GTSNPN, SVGIG (reference sequence). The CDR3 has 14 amino acids. V gave up 4 bases and J gave up 2 bases, with 14 bases separating them. DNA of the CDR3: TGTGCCTGGACGGTACAGTACAACAACTATGGCTACACCTTC. Translating gives CAWTVQYNNYGYTF.

This sequence joins TRBV15 and TRBJ1-2; no clear D. V dropped 3 bases and J dropped 8 bases, with 10 bases sitting between them. The CDR3 spans 12 residues. CDR1 is LNHNV and CDR2 is YYDKDF in the germline V gene (reference sequence). The DNA for the CDR3 is TGTGCCACCAGCAGGCTCGGGTGGGGCTACACCTTC. Translated, it gives CATSRLGWGYTF.

This clone was detected only once. The chain carries TRBV9 and TRBJ2-7; no clear D. V was pared by 4 bases and J by 4 bases, with 18 bases between. CDR1 and CDR2 from the germline V gene are SGDLS and YYNGEE. This CDR3 is 15 amino acids long. The CDR3 reads CASSRKGFGFYEQYF. The CDR3 bases are TGTGCCAGCAGCCGAAAGGGTTTTGGGTTTTACGAGCAGTACTTC.

The table lists this clone with a few counts. The chain recombines TRBV13 with TRBJ1-5, with D possibly matching TRBD1 (5 bases). Per germline, CDR1 PRHDT and CDR2 FYEKMQ (reference sequence). This CDR3 is 17 amino acids long. The V gene lost 0 bases and the J gene lost 8 bases, with 20 bases spanning the gap. The CDR3 reads CASSLGGAAGWTEPQHF. DNA for the CDR3: TGTGCCAGCAGCTTAGGTGGGGCAGCGGGATGGACCGAGCCCCAGCATTTT.

This clone was observed once. The J gene is TRBJ2-3, the V gene TRBV6-5, with a weak D call TRBD1 (6 bases). The CDR3 covers 13 residues. V dropped 5 bases and J dropped 2 bases, with 8 bases sitting between them. Germline CDR1 MNHEY, CDR2 SVGAGI. CDR3 amino acids: CASSQGTTDTQYF. CDR3 DNA: TGTGCCAGCAGTCAGGGGACCACAGATACGCAGTATTTT.

The chain employs TRBV5-6 and TRBJ2-7; D might be TRBD1 (5 bases). CDR3 size: 14 residues. Between the trimmed V and J ends, which lost 5 bases and 5 bases, there was a span of 17 bases. Germline V lookup: CDR1 SGHDT, CDR2 YYEEEE. CDR3 region: CASSMVGQLHEQYF. The CDR3 DNA sequence: TGTGCCAGCAGTATGGTGGGGCAGCTACACGAGCAGTACTTC.

This chain links TRBV6-1 with TRBJ1-1; D perhaps matches TRBD1 (6 bases). Trimming took off 3 bases at V and 5 bases at J, with 13 bases between the two ends. Looked up from germline, CDR1 is MNHNS and CDR2 is SASEGT. The CDR3 is 14 residues long. The CDR3 DNA reads as TGTGCCAGCAGTGACCGAACAGGGTGGACTGAAGCTTTCTTT. Translated: CASSDRTGWTEAFF.

This chain links TRBV5-4 with TRBJ2-5, with D hard to call. The germline V gene encodes CDR1 SGHNT and CDR2 YYREEE (reference sequence). V was shortened by 5 bases and J by 5 bases, with 10 bases between the two germline ends. CDR3 length: 12 residues. CDR3 in DNA: TGTGCCAGCAGTTATGAGGTGGAGACCCAGTACTTC. This codes for CASSYEVETQYF.

The chain couples TRBV6-5 to TRBJ2-2, with TRBD1 as a possible D gene (6 bases). The CDR3 is made up of 15 amino acids. Trimming shortened V by 4 bases and J by 0 bases, and 9 bases separated the two germline ends. CDR1 and CDR2 (germline): MNHEY, SVGAGI. CDR3 sequence: CASSLDRPNTGELFF. Written as DNA, the CDR3 is TGTGCCAGCAGTTTGGACAGACCGAACACCGGGGAGCTGTTTTTT.

This CDR3 is CASSSQGVDQPQHF. As DNA, the CDR3 is TGTGCCAGCAGCTCACAGGGAGTGGATCAGCCCCAGCATTTT. The chain uses TRBV5-4 and TRBJ1-5, with D possibly TRBD1 on 6 matching bases. CDR3 size: 14 residues. The germline CDR1 and CDR2 sequences are SGHNT and YYREEE (reference sequence). V was clipped by 3 bases and J by 5 bases, with 12 bases between them.

As DNA, the CDR3 is TGTGCCAGCAGTGGGAGGACAGGAGGTAATGAAAAACTGTTTTTT. Translated, it gives CASSGRTGGNEKLFF. The chain combines TRBV6-1 with TRBJ1-4, with 7 bases identical to TRBD1. Germline CDR1 and CDR2: MNHNS and SASEGT. J lost 4 bases, V lost 4 bases, and 6 bases had no gene match. CDR3 size: 15 residues.

The chain uses TRBV11-1 and TRBJ2-3; D remains unclear. V was clipped by 1 base and J by 6 bases, with 8 bases between them. The CDR3 loop spans 13 amino acids. Germline lookup yields CDR1 SGHAT and CDR2 FQDESV (reference sequence). In DNA, the CDR3 is TGTGCCAGCAGCTTAGAACCCGGCGATACGCAGTATTTT. It codes for CASSLEPGDTQYF. Filled out from reference TRBV11-1 and TRBJ2-3, the complete variable domain reads EAEVAQSPRYKITEKSQAVAFWCDPISGHATLYWYRQILGQGPELLVQFQDESVVDDSQLPKDRFSAERLKGVDSTLKIQPAELGDSAMYLCASSLEPGDTQYFGPGTRLTVL.

The DNA of the CDR3 is TGCGCCAGCAGTGATAGGGGACTTGGAGGCTACACCTTC. Residues: CASSDRGLGGYTF. The V call is TRBV10-1, the J call TRBJ1-2; D perhaps matches TRBD1 (5 bases). The germline V gene has CDR1 WNHNN and CDR2 SYGVQD (reference sequence). V was shortened by 3 bases and J by 8 bases, with 13 bases between the two germline ends. The CDR3 has 13 amino acids.

The chain has TRBV18 and TRBJ1-5; no firm D call. Deletions cut 1 base from V and 2 bases from J, with 9 bases between. The CDR3 has 15 residues. Germline V gene lookup returns CDR1 KGHSH and CDR2 LQKENI. The CDR3 reads CASSPLGVRNQPQHF. CDR3 coding DNA: TGTGCCAGCTCACCACTCGGGGTCCGCAATCAGCCCCAGCATTTT.

Only one count was recorded for this clone. J is TRBJ1-3 and V is TRBV21-1; the DNA was not compared with TRBD1, the D call given in the table. TRBV21-1 is recorded as a pseudogene. The CDR3 extends over 16 amino acids. CDR3 region: CASILQGGRAGNTIYF. The CDR3 DNA reads TGTGCCAGCATCTTACAGGGGGGACGGGCTGGAAACACCATATATTTT.

V gene TRBV5-6 combines with J gene TRBJ2-7, with 12 nucleotides matching TRBD1. Losses at the gene ends were 0 bases for V and 0 bases for J; bases not matched to a gene: 4. Germline CDR1 is SGHDT and CDR2 is YYEEEE. The CDR3 contains 17 residues. Here the CDR3 reads CASSLAGQGASSYEQYF. CDR3 in DNA: TGTGCCAGCAGCTTGGCGGGACAGGGGGCGAGCTCCTACGAGCAGTACTTC.

The rearrangement joins TRBV12-5 to TRBJ1-2; TRBD1 matches at 7 bases. Trimming took 0 bases from V and 4 from J; bases not matched to a gene: 14. Looked up from germline, CDR1 is LGHNT and CDR2 is FRNRAP. This CDR3 spans 18 amino acids. The CDR3 coding sequence is TGTGCTAGTGGTTTGGTACTATTTGACAGGGAACGTTCCTATGGCTACACCTTC. Encoded protein: CASGLVLFDRERSYGYTF.

This chain joins TRBV11-2 and TRBJ2-5; D is unclear. The germline V and J ends were trimmed by 1 base and 1 base, with 4 bases remaining between them. This CDR3 comprises 13 residues. Germline V CDR1 and CDR2: SGHAT, FQNNGV. The CDR3 protein is CASSLATQETQYF. The CDR3, as DNA: TGTGCCAGCAGCTTAGCGACCCAAGAGACCCAGTACTTC.

This chain links TRBV19 with TRBJ2-3; 8 positions match TRBD1. The trim removed 8 bases at V and 3 bases at J, leaving 1 base unmatched. The CDR3 covers 12 residues. Germline V gene data show CDR1 as LNHDA and CDR2 as SQIVND (reference sequence). The DNA of the CDR3 is TGTGCCAGTGGACAGGGAACAGATACGCAGTATTTT. Its protein product is CASGQGTDTQYF.